The clone carrying this T cell receptor beta chain occurred a few times. The CDR3 loop spans 15 amino acids. Germline values: CDR1 MGHDK, CDR2 SYGVNS. The V gene lost 0 bases and the J gene lost 0 bases, with 8 bases spanning the gap. Staining for CD45RO/CCR7/CD25/CD127/CD95/CD27 allowed sorting of CD4+ naive, central memory, regulatory and stem cell-like memory cells. Of the isolated RNA, all was reverse transcribed, and so the sequenced material was expressed TCRB transcripts. Clones were sequenced by immunoSEQ multiplex PCR, and TCRdb holds only the in-frame ones, with some missing. This repertoire shows hundreds of thousands of clones, roughly 16% found once; its top ten account for roughly 0.098%. The data were obtained in a study of beta chain features in type 1 diabetes.

The receptor was isolated from a man between 18 and 35 years old in good health. J is TRBJ2-5 and V is TRBV25-1; no reliable D call. Sequencing used naive CD4+ T cells from blood. The CDR3 nucleotides are TGTGCCAGCAGTGAATATAGGGCAAACCAAGAGACCCAGTACTTC. Encoded protein: CASSEYRANQETQYF.